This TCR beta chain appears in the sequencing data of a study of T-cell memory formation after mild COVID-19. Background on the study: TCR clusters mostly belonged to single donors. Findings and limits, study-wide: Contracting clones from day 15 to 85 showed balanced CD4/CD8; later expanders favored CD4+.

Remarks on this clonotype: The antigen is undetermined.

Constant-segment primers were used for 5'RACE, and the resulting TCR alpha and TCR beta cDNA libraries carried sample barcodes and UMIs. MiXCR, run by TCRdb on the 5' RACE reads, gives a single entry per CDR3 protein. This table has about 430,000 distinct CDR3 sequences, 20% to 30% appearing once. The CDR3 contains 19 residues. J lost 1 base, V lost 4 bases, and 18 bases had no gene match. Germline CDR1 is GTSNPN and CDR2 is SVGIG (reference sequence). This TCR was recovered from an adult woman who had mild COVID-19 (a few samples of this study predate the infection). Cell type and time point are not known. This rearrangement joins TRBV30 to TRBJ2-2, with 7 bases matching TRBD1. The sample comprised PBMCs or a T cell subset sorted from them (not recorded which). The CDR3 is CAWIPTILGGQGNTGELFF. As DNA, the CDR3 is TGTGCCTGGATCCCCACAATATTAGGGGGCCAGGGGAACACCGGGGAGCTGTTTTTT.